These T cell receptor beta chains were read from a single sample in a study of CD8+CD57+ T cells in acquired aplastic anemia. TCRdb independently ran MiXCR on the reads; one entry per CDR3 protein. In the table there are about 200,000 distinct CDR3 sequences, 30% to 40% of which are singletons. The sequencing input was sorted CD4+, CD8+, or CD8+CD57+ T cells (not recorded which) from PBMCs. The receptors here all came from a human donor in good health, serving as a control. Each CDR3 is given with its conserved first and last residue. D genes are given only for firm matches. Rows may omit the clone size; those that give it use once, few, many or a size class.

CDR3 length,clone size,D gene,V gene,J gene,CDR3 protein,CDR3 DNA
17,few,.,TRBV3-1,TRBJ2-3,CASSPTGQGSWVDTQYF,TGTGCCAGCAGCCCCACCGGGCAGGGTTCATGGGTCGACACGCAGTATTTT
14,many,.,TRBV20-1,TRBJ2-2,CSARLAPNTGELFF,TGCAGTGCTAGGTTGGCCCCGAACACCGGGGAGCTGTTTTTT
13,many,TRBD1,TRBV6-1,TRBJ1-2,CASSGDRDNGYTF,TGTGCCAGCAGTGGGGACAGGGACAATGGCTACACCTTC
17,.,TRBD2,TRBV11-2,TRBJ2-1,CASSRMMPGLADNEQFF,TGTGCCAGCAGCCGAATGATGCCGGGACTAGCGGACAATGAGCAGTTCTTC
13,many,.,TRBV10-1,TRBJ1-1,CASSEDLNTEAFF,TGCGCCAGCAGTGAGGACTTAAACACTGAAGCTTTCTTT
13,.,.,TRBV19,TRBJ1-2,CASRIQGSYGYTF,TGTGCCAGTAGGATACAGGGCAGCTATGGCTACACCTTC
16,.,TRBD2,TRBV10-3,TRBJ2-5,CASGTSGREYQETQYF,TGTGCCTCAGGGACTAGCGGGAGGGAGTACCAAGAGACCCAGTACTTC
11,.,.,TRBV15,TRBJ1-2,CATSRGYGYTF,TGCGCCACCAGCAGAGGCTATGGCTACACCTTC
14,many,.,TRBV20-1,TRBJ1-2,CSAIDGGAWGGYTF,TGCAGTGCTATTGATGGAGGAGCGTGGGGGGGCTACACCTTC
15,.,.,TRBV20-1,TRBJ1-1,CSARGGNSMSTEAFF,TGCAGTGCTAGAGGCGGGAACAGTATGAGCACTGAAGCTTTCTTT
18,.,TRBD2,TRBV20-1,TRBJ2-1,CSARDPTSGSGPYNEQFF,TGCAGTGCTAGAGATCCGACTAGCGGGAGCGGACCCTACAATGAGCAGTTCTTC
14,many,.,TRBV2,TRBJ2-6,CASMRDSGANVLTF,TGTGCCAGCATGCGGGACTCTGGGGCCAACGTCCTGACTTTC
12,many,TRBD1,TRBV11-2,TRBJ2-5,CASSPTGTVQNF,TGTGCCAGCAGCCCCACCGGGACAGTGCAAAACTTC
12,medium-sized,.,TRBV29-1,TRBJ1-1,CSAVPGGTEAFF,TGCAGCGCCGTCCCGGGAGGCACTGAAGCTTTCTTT